These 3 T cell receptor beta chains were sequenced from one sample in a study of early T cells in non-severe SARS-CoV-2 infection listed by TCRdb under 2021. Receptors were amplified or captured by 5' RACE. These reads were obtained on a NextSeq 500. TCRdb itself trimmed the public reads at Q25 with fastp, ran MiXCR and retained productive beta chains. All rows with the same CDR3 protein become a single entry with the most common DNA and genes. In all, the sample holds 45,000 or so distinct CDR3 sequences, and approximately 10% of those were seen once. Together, the top ten hold about 9.9% of the sample. Source material: whole blood. All receptors derive from an adult who was a healthcare worker with PCR-confirmed SARS-CoV-2 infection or an uninfected control (not recorded which).

This clonotype was found many times. The rearrangement uses TRBV24-1 and TRBJ2-1; D is perhaps TRBD1 (6 bases). Trimming cost V 4 bases and J 3 bases, with 12 bases left between them. Germline values: CDR1 KGHDR, CDR2 SFDVKD. There are 15 residues in the CDR3. CDR3 region: CATSDSDRFYNEQFF. In nucleotides, the CDR3 is TGTGCCACCAGTGACTCAGACAGGTTCTACAATGAGCAGTTCTTC.

This clonotype was counted a few times. The rearrangement joins TRBV2 to TRBJ2-5, with D hard to call. Germline-derived CDR1 and CDR2 are SNHLY and FYNNEI. The CDR3 has 14 residues. V lost 5 bases, J lost 5 bases, and 15 bases lay in between. The CDR3 region is CASSQTPTGETQYF. The CDR3 nucleotides are TGTGCCAGCAGTCAGACTCCAACCGGGGAGACCCAGTACTTC. Looking up the rest from reference TRBV2 and TRBJ2-5 gives the full variable domain: EPEVTQTPSHQVTQMGQEVILRCVPISNHLYFYWYRQILGQKVEFLVSFYNNEISEKSEIFDDQFSVERPDGSNFTLKIRSTKLEDSAMYFCASSQTPTGETQYFGPGTRLLVL.

This clonotype was seen a few times. The CDR3 DNA sequence: TGTGCCAGCAGTGGGGATATGGGCCCCGAGACCCAGTACTTC. This sequence encodes CASSGDMGPETQYF. The chain uses TRBV6-2 or TRBV6-3 and TRBJ2-5, with D uncertain. In germline, CDR1 is MNHEY, CDR2 SVGEGT. The CDR3 runs 14 residues. Trimming removed 5 bases from V and 5 bases from J, with 15 bases in between.